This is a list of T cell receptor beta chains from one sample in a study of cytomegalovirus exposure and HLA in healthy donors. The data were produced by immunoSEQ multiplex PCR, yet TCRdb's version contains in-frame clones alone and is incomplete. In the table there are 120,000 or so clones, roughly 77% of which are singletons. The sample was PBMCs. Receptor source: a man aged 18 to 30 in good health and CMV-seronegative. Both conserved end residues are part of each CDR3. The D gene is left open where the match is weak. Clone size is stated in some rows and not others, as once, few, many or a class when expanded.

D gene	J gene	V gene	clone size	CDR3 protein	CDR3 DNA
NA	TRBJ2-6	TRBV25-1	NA	CASSEGQSGANVLTF	TGTGCCAGCAGTGAAGGACAGTCTGGGGCCAACGTCCTGACTTTC
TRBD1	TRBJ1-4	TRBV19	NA	CASSPTGDPTNEKLFF	TGTGCCAGTAGTCCTACAGGGGACCCAACTAATGAAAAACTGTTTTTT
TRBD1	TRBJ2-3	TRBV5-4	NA	CASSSGQGPRTDTQYF	TGTGCCAGCAGCTCGGGACAGGGACCCCGCACAGATACGCAGTATTTT
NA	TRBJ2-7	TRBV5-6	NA	CASSSGLLAYEQYF	TGTGCCAGCAGCTCAGGACTCTTAGCCTACGAGCAGTACTTC
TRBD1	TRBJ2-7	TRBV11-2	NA	CASSLTPDRGYEQYF	TGTGCCAGCAGCTTAACTCCCGACAGGGGCTACGAGCAGTACTTC
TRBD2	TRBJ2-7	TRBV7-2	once	CASSLEGGGHYEQYF	TGTGCCAGCAGCTTAGAGGGCGGGGGGCACTACGAGCAGTACTTC
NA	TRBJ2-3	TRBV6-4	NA	CASSAMAGDTDTQYF	TGTGCCAGCAGTGCTATGGCAGGGGATACAGATACGCAGTATTTT
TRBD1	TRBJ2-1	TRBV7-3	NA	CASSLDRGTNNEQFF	TGTGCCAGCAGCTTGGACAGGGGTACCAACAATGAGCAGTTCTTC
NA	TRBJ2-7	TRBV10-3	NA	CAISEQVGYEQYF	TGTGCCATCAGTGAGCAGGTCGGATACGAGCAGTACTTC
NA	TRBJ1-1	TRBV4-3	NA	CASSQDRTDNTEAFF	TGCGCCAGCAGCCAAGATCGTACAGATAACACTGAAGCTTTCTTT
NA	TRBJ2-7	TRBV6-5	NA	CASSYRGALAHEQYF	TGTGCCAGCAGTTACCGGGGGGCCCTCGCCCACGAGCAGTACTTC
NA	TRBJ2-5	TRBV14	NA	CASSPRLHQETQYF	TGTGCCAGCAGCCCTCGACTCCACCAAGAGACCCAGTACTTC
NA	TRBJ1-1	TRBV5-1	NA	CASSRGESTEAFF	TGCGCCAGCAGTCGGGGGGAGAGCACTGAAGCTTTCTTT
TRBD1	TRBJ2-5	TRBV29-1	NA	CSDPTGGETQYF	TGCAGCGATCCTACAGGGGGAGAGACCCAGTACTTC
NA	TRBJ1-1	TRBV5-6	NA	CASSLRQVMNTEAFF	TGTGCCAGCAGCTTACGACAGGTCATGAACACTGAAGCTTTCTTT
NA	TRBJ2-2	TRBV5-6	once	CASSLQGNTGELFF	TGTGCCAGCAGCTTGCAGGGAAACACCGGGGAGCTGTTTTTT
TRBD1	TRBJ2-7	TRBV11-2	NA	CASSFADTGVYEQYF	TGTGCCAGCAGCTTTGCCGACACAGGGGTCTACGAGCAGTACTTC
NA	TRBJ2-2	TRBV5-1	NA	CASSLVGAGELFF	TGCGCCAGCAGCTTGGTAGGGGCCGGGGAGCTGTTTTTT
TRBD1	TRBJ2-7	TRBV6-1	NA	CASSEADRVYEQYF	TGTGCCAGCAGTGAAGCAGACAGGGTTTACGAGCAGTACTTC
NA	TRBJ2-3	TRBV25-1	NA	CASRELSTDTQYF	TGTGCCAGCAGGGAGTTAAGCACAGATACGCAGTATTTT
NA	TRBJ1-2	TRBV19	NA	CASGRTRWDGYTF	TGTGCCAGTGGGCGGACAAGGTGGGATGGCTACACCTTC
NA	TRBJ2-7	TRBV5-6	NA	CASSLASQARPTYEQYF	TGTGCCAGCAGCTTGGCGTCTCAAGCGAGACCTACCTACGAGCAGTACTTC
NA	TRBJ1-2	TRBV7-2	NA	CASSLSRQNYGYTF	TGTGCCAGCAGCCTTTCGAGACAGAACTATGGCTACACCTTC
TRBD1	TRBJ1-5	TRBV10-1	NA	CASSPGTAPMAAQHF	TGCGCCAGCAGTCCCGGGACAGCCCCTATGGCAGCCCAGCATTTT
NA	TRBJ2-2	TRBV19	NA	CASRSLFESNTGELFF	TGTGCCAGTAGGTCCCTTTTCGAGTCGAACACCGGGGAGCTGTTTTTT
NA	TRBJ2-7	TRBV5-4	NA	CASSVLQGLEQYF	TGTGCCAGCAGCGTTCTACAGGGTCTGGAGCAGTACTTC
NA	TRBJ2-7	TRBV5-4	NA	CASTRGGSLGYEQYF	TGTGCCAGCACCCGAGGCGGGTCCCTAGGCTACGAGCAGTACTTC
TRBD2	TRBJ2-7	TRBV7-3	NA	CASSLTGGGAPEQYF	TGTGCCAGCAGCTTAACTGGCGGGGGGGCCCCCGAGCAGTACTTC
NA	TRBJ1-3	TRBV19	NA	CASSIGPAGSGNTIYF	TGTGCCAGTAGTATAGGTCCCGCAGGCTCTGGAAACACCATATATTTT
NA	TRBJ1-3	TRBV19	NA	CASTDPGVRNTIYF	TGTGCCAGTACGGACCCAGGGGTGAGAAACACCATATATTTT
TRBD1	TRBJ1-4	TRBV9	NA	CASSVTPDRAWGEKLFF	TGTGCCAGCAGCGTCACCCCGGACAGGGCATGGGGTGAAAAACTGTTTTTT
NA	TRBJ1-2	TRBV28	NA	CASSLVRVGYGYPF	TGTGCCAGCAGTTTAGTTAGAGTGGGCTATGGCTACCCCTTC
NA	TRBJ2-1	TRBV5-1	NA	CASSSGLDSQDEQFF	TGCGCCAGCAGCTCCGGACTTGACTCTCAGGATGAGCAGTTCTTC
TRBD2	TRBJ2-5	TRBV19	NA	CASSKASGGKETQYF	TGTGCCAGTAGCAAAGCAAGCGGGGGTAAAGAGACCCAGTACTTC
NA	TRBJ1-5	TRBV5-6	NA	CASSLGGPLLHSNQPQHF	TGTGCCAGCAGCTTGGGGGGGCCTCTGCTGCATAGCAATCAGCCCCAGCATTTT
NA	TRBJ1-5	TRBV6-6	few	CASSYRTVNQPQHF	TGTGCCAGCAGTTACCGGACAGTCAATCAGCCCCAGCATTTT
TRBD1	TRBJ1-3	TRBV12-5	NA	CASGVDRGHGNTIYF	TGTGCTAGTGGTGTCGACAGGGGTCATGGAAACACCATATATTTT
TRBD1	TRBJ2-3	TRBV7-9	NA	CASSPADRVRTDTQYF	TGTGCCAGCAGCCCCGCGGACAGGGTCCGCACAGATACGCAGTATTTT
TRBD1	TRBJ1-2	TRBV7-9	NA	CASSSGQGTTNYGYTF	TGTGCCAGCAGTTCGGGACAGGGAACCACTAACTATGGCTACACCTTC
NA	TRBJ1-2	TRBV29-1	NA	CSVSNYGYTF	TGCAGCGTTTCAAACTATGGCTACACCTTC
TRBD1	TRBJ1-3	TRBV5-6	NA	CASSLGQGIRGSGNTIYF	TGTGCCAGCAGCTTGGGACAGGGTATTAGGGGCTCTGGAAACACCATATATTTT
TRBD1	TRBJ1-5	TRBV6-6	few	CASSSLTGVNQPQHF	TGTGCCAGCAGTTCGCTAACAGGGGTAAATCAGCCCCAGCATTTT
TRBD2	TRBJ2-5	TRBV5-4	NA	CASNSQAGGKETQYF	TGTGCCAGCAACTCACAGGCGGGGGGGAAGGAGACCCAGTACTTC
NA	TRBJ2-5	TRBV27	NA	CASSVLGAGETQYF	TGTGCCAGCAGTGTCCTAGGGGCGGGGGAGACCCAGTACTTC
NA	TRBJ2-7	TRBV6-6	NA	CASSYVQRNYEQYF	TGTGCCAGCAGTTACGTACAGAGAAACTACGAGCAGTACTTC
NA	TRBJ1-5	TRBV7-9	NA	CASSSTRQGNQPQHF	TGTGCCAGCAGCTCGACCCGACAGGGCAATCAGCCCCAGCATTTT